One and the same sample provided the 15 T cell receptor beta chains below, sequenced in a study of PD-1 blockade in classical Hodgkin lymphoma. Every patient experienced relapse after autologous stem cell transplantation, and brentuximab vedotin exposure varied. Clones were read by immunoSEQ multiplex PCR, and TCRdb kept only the in-frame ones, dropping some. Among about 36,000 clones listed, approximately 69% were seen once. The material sequenced was peripheral blood mononuclear cells (PBMCs), taken before the second cycle of nivolumab. The receptors were sampled from a human donor with classical Hodgkin lymphoma.

The chain joins TRBV5-1 to TRBJ2-5; 9 nucleotides line up with TRBD2. Germline lookup yields CDR1 SGHRS and CDR2 YFSETQ. V lost 0 bases and J lost 1; bases outside the gene matches: 4. The CDR3 has 16 residues. Here the CDR3 reads CASSLGAGGTQETQYF. CDR3 DNA: TGCGCCAGCAGCTTGGGCGCGGGGGGGACCCAAGAGACCCAGTACTTC.

This clone was seen more than once but under ten times. The chain has TRBV11-1 and TRBJ2-1, with 11 bases lining up with TRBD2. V lost 3 bases to trimming and J lost 2 bases; unmatched junction nucleotides: 3. This CDR3 has 16 residues. Germline V gene data show CDR1 as SGHAT and CDR2 as FQDESV (reference sequence). The CDR3 sequence: CASSFTSGSTYNEQFF. The CDR3 region has the DNA TGTGCCAGCAGCTTTACTAGCGGGAGTACCTACAATGAGCAGTTCTTC.

V usage is TRBV4-3 and J usage is TRBJ2-7, with 8 bases aligning to TRBD2. The V gene's germline CDR1 is LGHNA and CDR2 YSLEER. This CDR3 comprises 16 residues. With 1 base clipped from V and 4 bases from J, the junction kept 9 bases outside the gene matches. As DNA, the CDR3 is TGCGCCAGCAGCCAAGTAGGGGCGGGGGGAATTTACGAGCAGTACTTC. It yields the protein CASSQVGAGGIYEQYF.

The J gene is TRBJ2-2, the V gene TRBV6-4; 9 bases are shared with TRBD2. This CDR3 is built from 14 residues. Germline V gene lookup returns CDR1 MRHNA and CDR2 SNTAGT. V lost 3 bases and J lost 4; bases outside the gene matches: 0. CDR3 amino acids: CASSERGGTGELFF. The CDR3 DNA is TGTGCCAGCAGTGAGCGGGGGGGCACCGGGGAGCTGTTTTTT.

V usage is TRBV7-6 and J usage is TRBJ2-7; D possibly corresponds to TRBD2 (6 bases). The ends were cut back, 0 bases at V and 3 bases at J, with 12 bases in the middle. This CDR3 comprises 15 residues. Germline V gene sequence: CDR1 SGHVS, CDR2 FNYEAQ. CDR3 sequence: CASSLAVGGFYEQYF. The CDR3 coding sequence is TGTGCCAGCAGCTTAGCAGTCGGGGGTTTCTACGAGCAGTACTTC.

The CDR3 bases are TGTGCCAGCAGCGAACAGGGGATCCCTAATGAAAAACTGTTTTTT. Translation: CASSEQGIPNEKLFF. J is TRBJ1-4 and V is TRBV9; 7 positions agree with TRBD1. The CDR3 extends over 15 amino acids. CDR1 SGDLS and CDR2 YYNGEE come from the germline V gene. With 3 bases clipped from V and 3 bases from J, the junction kept 5 bases outside the gene matches.

V is TRBV19 and J is TRBJ1-4; D call uncertain. CDR3 length equals 13 residues. Germline V gene sequence: CDR1 LNHDA, CDR2 SQIVND (reference sequence). V was pared by 5 bases and J by 4 bases, with 8 bases between. The CDR3 loop is CASSLSLNEKLFF. The CDR3 DNA sequence: TGTGCCAGTAGTCTCAGCCTTAATGAAAAACTGTTTTTT.

This clone has a handful of counts. The genes are TRBV7-9 and TRBJ1-2, with 7 positions matching TRBD1. V was pared by 0 bases and J by 7 bases, with 8 bases of the junction left unmatched. This CDR3 comprises 15 residues. The germline V gene has CDR1 SEHNR and CDR2 FQNEAQ (reference sequence). The CDR3 reads CASSLAGGAVSGYTF. In DNA, the CDR3 is TGTGCCAGCAGCTTAGCAGGGGGCGCGGTGAGTGGCTACACCTTC. The full variable domain, completed using reference TRBV7-9 and TRBJ1-2, is DTGVSQNPRHKITKRGQNVTFRCDPISEHNRLYWYRQTLGQGPEFLTYFQNEAQLEKSRLLSDRFSAERPKGSFSTLEIQRTEQGDSAMYLCASSLAGGAVSGYTFGSGTRLTVV.

The chain couples TRBV4-2 to TRBJ2-7; 10 bases line up with TRBD1. This CDR3 is 16 amino acids long. Germline trimming cut 1 base from V and 5 bases from J; bases unmatched to any gene: 8. The germline V gene encodes CDR1 LGHNA and CDR2 YNFKEQ. The chain's CDR3 is CASSQAGTGVSHEQYF. The CDR3 DNA follows: TGTGCCAGCAGCCAAGCCGGGACAGGGGTGTCCCACGAGCAGTACTTC.

V usage is TRBV28 and J usage is TRBJ1-2; TRBD1 agrees at 9 bases. The V and J ends lost 3 bases and 6 bases, in that order; junction bases with no gene match: 5. The CDR3 totals 14 residues. Germline V CDR1 and CDR2: MDHEN, SYDVKM. The CDR3 DNA is TGTGCCAGCAGTTTGACAGGGGGGCGGCATGGCTACACCTTC. Protein sequence: CASSLTGGRHGYTF.

The V and J genes are TRBV13 and TRBJ2-1; D not resolved. Per germline, CDR1 PRHDT and CDR2 FYEKMQ (reference sequence). Trimming removed 5 bases at V and 8 bases at J, with 10 bases between. CDR3 length: 12 amino acids. Here the CDR3 DNA reads TGTGCCAGCAGCGCCGGTATAGATGAGCAGTTCTTC. Amino acid sequence: CASSAGIDEQFF.

The gene calls are TRBV5-1 and TRBJ1-1; D call uncertain. Germline loops: CDR1 SGHRS, CDR2 YFSETQ. The CDR3 has 16 amino acids. Trimming stripped 5 bases from V and 1 base from J, with 18 bases between. The CDR3 here is CASSPGDSTANTEAFF. DNA of the CDR3: TGCGCCAGCAGTCCCGGGGATTCAACAGCGAACACTGAAGCTTTCTTT.

The genes are TRBV27 and TRBJ2-2, with D uncertain. V lost 2 bases and J 1 base, leaving 5 bases between the germline ends. CDR3 length: 14 amino acids. Germline CDR1 reads MNHEY; CDR2 reads SMNVEV (reference sequence). The CDR3: CASSLGLNTGELFF. CDR3 coding DNA: TGTGCCAGCAGTTTAGGCCTGAACACCGGGGAGCTGTTTTTT.

The genes are TRBV4-3 and TRBJ2-2; 10 positions match TRBD1. Germline-derived CDR1 and CDR2 are LGHNA and YSLEER. This CDR3 has 16 amino acids. V gave up 1 base and J gave up 6 bases; unmatched junction bases: 5. The CDR3 here is CASSQVGTGVAGELFF. In DNA, the CDR3 is TGCGCCAGCAGCCAAGTGGGGACAGGGGTGGCCGGGGAGCTGTTTTTT.

In DNA, the CDR3 is TGTGCCACCCTCACCGGTTACACAGATACGCAGTATTTT. Its translation: CATLTGYTDTQYF. V is TRBV15 and J is TRBJ2-3; D is uncertain. There are 13 residues in the CDR3. CDR1 is LNHNV, CDR2 YYDKDF, per germline (reference sequence). V was shortened by 8 bases and J by 2 bases, with 11 bases between the two germline ends.